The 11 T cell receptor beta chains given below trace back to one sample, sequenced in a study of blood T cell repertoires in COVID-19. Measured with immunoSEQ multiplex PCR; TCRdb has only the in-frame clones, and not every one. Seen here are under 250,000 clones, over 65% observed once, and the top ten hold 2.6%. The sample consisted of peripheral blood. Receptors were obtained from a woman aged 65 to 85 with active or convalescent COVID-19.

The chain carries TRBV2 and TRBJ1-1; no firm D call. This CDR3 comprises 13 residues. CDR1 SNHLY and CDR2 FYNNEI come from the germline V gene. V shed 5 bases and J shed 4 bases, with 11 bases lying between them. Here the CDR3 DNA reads TGTGCCAGCAGTCTCGCCGAGAGCACTGAAGCTTTCTTT. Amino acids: CASSLAESTEAFF.

The CDR3 protein is CASSQDFRGGGYTF. The DNA for the CDR3 is TGTGCCAGCAGCCAAGATTTTCGGGGAGGAGGCTACACCTTC. The V call is TRBV3-1 (or the pseudogene TRBV3-2), the J call TRBJ1-2; D is unclear. Germline V CDR1 and CDR2: LGHDT, YNNKEL (reference sequence). V dropped 0 bases and J dropped 8 bases, with 13 bases sitting between them. CDR3 length: 14 amino acids.

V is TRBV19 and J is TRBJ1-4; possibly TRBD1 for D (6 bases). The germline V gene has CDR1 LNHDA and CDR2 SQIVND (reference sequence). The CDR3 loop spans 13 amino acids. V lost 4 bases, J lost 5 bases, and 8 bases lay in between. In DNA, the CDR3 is TGTGCCAGTAGTACGGGGACAAATGAAAAACTGTTTTTT. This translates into CASSTGTNEKLFF.

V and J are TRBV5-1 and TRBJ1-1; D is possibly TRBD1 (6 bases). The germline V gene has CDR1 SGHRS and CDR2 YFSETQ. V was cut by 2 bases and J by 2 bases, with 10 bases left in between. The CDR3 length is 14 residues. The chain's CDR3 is CASSLQGSNTEAFF. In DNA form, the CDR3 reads TGCGCCAGCAGCTTACAGGGCTCTAACACTGAAGCTTTCTTT.

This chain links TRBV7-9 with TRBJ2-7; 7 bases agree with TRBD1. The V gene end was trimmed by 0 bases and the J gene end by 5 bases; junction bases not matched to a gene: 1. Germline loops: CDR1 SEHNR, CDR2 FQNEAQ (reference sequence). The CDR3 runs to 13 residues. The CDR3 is CASSLAGGHEQYF. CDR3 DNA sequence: TGTGCCAGCAGCTTAGCAGGGGGCCACGAGCAGTACTTC.

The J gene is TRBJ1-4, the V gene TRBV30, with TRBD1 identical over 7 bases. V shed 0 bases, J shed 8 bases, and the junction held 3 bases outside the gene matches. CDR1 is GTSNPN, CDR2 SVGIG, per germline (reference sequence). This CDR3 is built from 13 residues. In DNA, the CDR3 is TGTGCCTGGAGTGTACAGGGGAGAGAAAAACTGTTTTTT. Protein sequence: CAWSVQGREKLFF.

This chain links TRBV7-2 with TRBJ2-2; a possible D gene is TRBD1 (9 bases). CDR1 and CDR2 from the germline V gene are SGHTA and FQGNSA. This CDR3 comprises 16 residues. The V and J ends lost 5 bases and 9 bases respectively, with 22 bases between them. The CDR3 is CASSPAGGQGRRELFF. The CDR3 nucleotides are TGTGCCAGCAGCCCCGCGGGAGGACAGGGGAGGAGGGAGCTGTTTTTT.

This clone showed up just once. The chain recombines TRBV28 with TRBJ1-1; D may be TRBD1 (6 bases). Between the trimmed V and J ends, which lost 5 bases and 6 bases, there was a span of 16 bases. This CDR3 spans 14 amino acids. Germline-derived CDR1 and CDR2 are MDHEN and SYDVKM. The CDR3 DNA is TGTGCCAGCAGTCCGCCCGGGGGGCGCGCTGAAGCTTTCTTT. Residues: CASSPPGGRAEAFF.

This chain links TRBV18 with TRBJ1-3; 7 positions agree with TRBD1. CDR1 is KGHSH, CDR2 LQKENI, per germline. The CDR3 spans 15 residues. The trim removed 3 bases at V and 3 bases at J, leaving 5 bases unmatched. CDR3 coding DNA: TGTGCCAGCTCACCGGAGACAGGGTATGGAAACACCATATATTTT. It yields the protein CASSPETGYGNTIYF. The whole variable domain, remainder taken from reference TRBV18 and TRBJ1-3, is NAGVMQNPRHLVRRRGQEARLRCSPMKGHSHVYWYRQLPEEGLKFMVYLQKENIIDESGMPKERFSAEFPKEGPSILRIQQVVRGDSAAYFCASSPETGYGNTIYFGEGSWLTVV.

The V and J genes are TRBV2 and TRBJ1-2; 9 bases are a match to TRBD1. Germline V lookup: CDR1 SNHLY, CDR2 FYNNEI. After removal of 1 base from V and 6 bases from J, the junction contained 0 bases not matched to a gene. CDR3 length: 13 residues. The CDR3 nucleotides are TGTGCCAGCAGTGAAGGACAGGGGGATGGCTACACCTTC. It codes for CASSEGQGDGYTF.

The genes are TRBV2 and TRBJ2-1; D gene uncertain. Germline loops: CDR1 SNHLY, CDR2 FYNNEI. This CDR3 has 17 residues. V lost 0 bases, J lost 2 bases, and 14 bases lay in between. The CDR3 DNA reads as TGTGCCAGCAGTGAAGCGCGAGTAGCATCCACCTACAATGAGCAGTTCTTC. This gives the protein CASSEARVASTYNEQFF.